This T cell receptor beta chain was identified during a study of blood T cell repertoires in COVID-19. Overall study: Researchers got acute and convalescent COVID-19 samples from the United States, Italy and Spain. T cells, B-cell-depleted T cells, or PBMCs provided the cDNA or gDNA that served as material.

Germline CDR1 is SGHDT and CDR2 is YYEEEE. V was cut by 4 bases and J by 4 bases, with 14 bases left in between. The CDR3 is 14 residues long. Authors' methods: Amplified reference gene primers provided the basis for estimating nucleated cell counts. Method: immunoSEQ multiplex PCR; TCRdb's copy keeps in-frame clones and lacks some. The V and J calls and clone size are taken from that table; D and trimming were inferred from the DNA. Of 25,000 to 35,000 clones in the sample, around 85% are singletons; the top ten hold roughly 7%. This receptor was identified in a human donor in a cohort sampled during active COVID-19. The chain carries TRBV5-6 and TRBJ1-1; D perhaps matches TRBD1 (5 bases). The sample taken for sequencing was peripheral blood. The CDR3 protein is CASSPPREGTEAFF. CDR3 DNA sequence: TGTGCCAGCAGCCCCCCCAGGGAAGGCACTGAAGCTTTCTTT.